This TCR beta chain appears in the sequencing data of a study of beta chain features in type 1 diabetes. Study results and limitations: Type 1 diabetes patients had TCRB CDR3s that were shorter (moderately but significantly so) in all four CD4+ subsets.

Expressed TCRB transcripts were sequenced, since all the RNA that had been isolated was reverse transcribed. Assay used: immunoSEQ multiplex PCR; TCRdb lists only in-frame clones, some missing. Here the sample spans about 320,000 clones, 14% being singletons. As for this clone: Its antigen remains unidentified.

Germline-derived CDR1 and CDR2 are KGHSH and LQKENI. This CDR3 spans 13 amino acids. Trimming left V 5 bases short and J 3 bases short, with 11 bases between. V is TRBV18 and J is TRBJ2-7; D is uncertain. The receptor's source is a man aged 25 to 40 in good health. The source material was central memory CD4+ T cells from blood. The CDR3 DNA reads TGTGCCAGCTCATGGCAGGAAAACTACGAGCAGTACTTC. Translating gives CASSWQENYEQYF.